This TCR beta chain was sequenced in a study of blood T cell repertoires in COVID-19. For the study at large: The cDNA or gDNA used as material had been derived from T cells, B-cell-depleted T cells, or PBMCs.

Germline CDR1 reads MDHEN; CDR2 reads SYDVKM. CDR3 length equals 18 residues. Trimming cost V 5 bases and J 5 bases; bases outside gene matches: 14. Method: immunoSEQ multiplex PCR; TCRdb's copy keeps in-frame clones and lacks some. The sample has over 250,000 clones; around nine tenths are singletons. Adults between roughly 18 and 89 years of age took part from 20 to 25 US areas. Participant-reported clinical history was the basis for cohort assignment. This clonotype was obtained from a woman in her twenties or thirties who had recovered from COVID-19. The gene calls are TRBV28 and TRBJ2-1; 11 bases match TRBD2. Sequencing was carried out using PBMCs or T cells enriched from blood (not recorded which). The CDR3 is CASSLRVSGRAGDNEQFF. CDR3 DNA: TGTGCCAGCAGTCTTAGGGTTAGCGGGAGGGCCGGGGACAATGAGCAGTTCTTC.